This T cell receptor (beta chain) was captured by sequencing in a study of cytomegalovirus exposure and HLA in healthy donors (TCRdb year 2017). For the wider study: An earlier analysis of some 550 of the donors reported more than 250 Gb of sequence data and around 110 million unique TCR beta sequences from about 179 million T cells. Among the approximately 400 genotyped donors, 75% to 90% belonged to the genetic ancestry cluster associated with self-reported Caucasian donors. Because of strong linkage in the cohort, roughly 5 DR-DQ haplotypes were treated as single units for association and clustering. The study profiled the T cell repertoires of hundreds of subjects by immunosequencing and related them to cytomegalovirus serostatus. Roughly 290 gigabases of sequencing data and approximately 91 million unique TCR sequences made up an early release that covered 500 to 700 HLA-typed donors. The number of typed donors differed by locus: 629-630 for A, B, C, DRB1 and DQB1; approximately 520 for DQA1; 606 for DPA1; and 400 to 480 for DPB1. Donor age, sex, ethnicity and CMV serostatus were collected together with the repertoire data. In addition to the first cohort of roughly 670 subjects, a separate validation cohort of approximately 110 different subjects was used. A later analysis re-analyzed previously published TCR beta repertoires from about 600 donors and added high-resolution HLA genotyping to study TCR occurrence patterns. In the later analysis, no new phenotypic data were used to find candidate immune exposures; instead, reliance was placed on TCR beta sequences and their occurrence across donors. A later genetic analysis took genome-wide SNP genotypes for about 55% of the roughly 700 donors and used that subset as a discovery cohort. Among 398 genotyped donors of the cohort, an average of approximately 220,000 unique TCR beta nucleotide sequences was sequenced per donor, of which about 19% were non-productive. Class I and class II HLA loci were covered by the typing at four-digit resolution. An earlier analysis of nearly 600 of the donors applied high-throughput TCR beta sequencing to assess whether each TCR beta V gene segment acted as functional or pseudogenic. The aim of the study was to test whether cataloging public T cell receptors could identify signatures of past pathogen exposure. The study combined high-throughput TCR immunosequencing, statistical association of individual TCRs with disease status, and machine learning to predict cytomegalovirus infection status. Every repertoire in the discovery cohort had been generated on one and the same sequencing platform.

Findings and caveats that apply to the study as a whole: The 87-base-pair reads could not distinguish some IMGT-functional V segments, including TRBV6-2 and TRBV6-3, so those segments were excluded. The cohort was sequenced for TCR beta chains only, and without alpha or paired-chain data the features that could be detected were limited. According to a later genetic analysis, donors in an Asian-associated ancestry cluster had fewer N-insertions in productive TCRs than the approximately 630-donor mean. The study gave a list of about 160 TCR beta chains associated with cytomegalovirus. A further reported finding was that TCR beta sequences accurately predicted the HLA-A and HLA-B alleles for most subjects in the first cohort. In a later genetic analysis, a missense DCLRE1C variant was associated with V-gene and J-gene trimming of TCR beta chains, and the association was replicated in an independent cohort. Most TCR sequences were seen in very few donors, while some public TCRs were found in many individuals. The earlier analysis of about 600 of the donors excluded seventeen rarely observed V segments, including chromosome 9 orphons, because counts were too low. A cluster of highly shared sequence variants was judged likely to represent a technical artifact of the sequencing pipeline. In a later analysis, the rate of TCR association differed among HLA loci, with DRB1 alleles having the most associated TCRs and HLA-C alleles having the fewest. According to a later analysis, parvovirus B19, influenza, CMV and Epstein-Barr virus appeared linked to several top co-occurrence clusters. In a later analysis, HLA-associated TCR beta chains were found to be more clonally expanded and to have lower generation probabilities than equally common non-associated chains. According to the authors, the approach could potentially be generalized to other disease states and immunological phenotypes. The classifier was reported to diagnose cytomegalovirus status with high specificity and sensitivity in both the original and validation cohorts. Because some donors lacked HLA typing at each locus, the association tests relied only on the typed subset. In a later analysis, most CMV-associated TCR beta chains were found to appear HLA-restricted, with HLA associations seemingly driven largely by CMV exposure. In a later analysis, some 17,000 TCR beta sequences were associated with specific HLA alleles at a false discovery rate of 0.05. When HLA alleles, especially DR and DQ, strongly co-occurred, TCR associations were difficult to assign to individual alleles. CMV serostatus was the only immune exposure information available for the cohort. Correlated functional status among segregating V segments might reflect linkage disequilibrium, but an unknown experimental factor could not be ruled out. In vitro tests confirmed that a few of the cytomegalovirus-associated TCR beta chains recognize cytomegalovirus antigens. Roughly uniform sequencing depth across donors was assumed in presence/absence analyses, although this assumption may not hold. In an earlier analysis of around 600 of the donors, most TCR beta V segments were observed in productive rearrangements about 87% or about 30% of the time, broadly matching IMGT annotations.

The cohort consisted of some 730 healthy bone marrow donors. All cohort members were sampled while nominally healthy, although unrecorded immune exposures were likely present. Of the approximately 700 cohort members, fewer than 300 had positive CMV serostatus and 350 to 400 had negative CMV serostatus, and CMV serostatus was not recorded for the donor. Each donor provided a peripheral blood sample, and peripheral blood mononuclear cells were used for TCR beta sequencing. Genomic DNA was extracted from the blood cell samples with the Qiagen DNeasy Blood Extraction Kit. Library creation used the immunoSEQ multiplex PCR assay. A mixture of 60 forward primers for TCR Vbeta segments and 13 reverse primers for TCR Jbeta segments was used in the multiplex PCR. A multiplex PCR assay on genomic DNA amplified the CDR3 region of rearranged TCR beta genes. The amplified TCR beta libraries were sequenced on the Illumina HiSeq System as 87-base-pair reads. On the authors' methods: A later analysis tallied tens of millions of unique TCR beta chains across the 550 to 850 repertoires, and approximately 12 million of those chains were shared by two or more donors. Raw reads were error-corrected and collapsed into unique sequences with a nearest-neighbor algorithm that merged closely related sequences to remove PCR and sequencing errors. Alignment of CDR3 sequences to IMGT reference sequences was used to assign V, D and J gene segments. For a sequence to be retained, at least a six-nucleotide match to both a V gene segment and a J gene segment was required. Rearrangements were called productive when the CDR3 lacked stop codons and stayed in frame with V and J; all others were non-productive. CDR3 was defined according to IMGT convention as the region running from the second conserved V-encoded cysteine to the conserved J-encoded phenylalanine. In an earlier analysis of some 550 of the donors, sequences lacking an unambiguous match to a single V gene segment were excluded. In an earlier analysis of some 590 of the donors, a V segment was called functional when productive rearrangements were above 56.7%, and segregating when the standard deviation between donors exceeded 5%. A statistical classification framework was built for diagnosing cytomegalovirus status from the catalog of TCR beta chain sequences. In a later analysis, V and J genes were assigned by comparing TCR nucleotide sequences against IMGT/GENE-DB human TR gene sequences. The TCRdist pipeline was used in a later analysis to assign CDR3 sequences and most-parsimonious VDJ recombination scenarios. In a later analysis, every TCR beta chain was defined by the combination of its CDR3 amino acid sequence and its V-gene family, and reads without a unique V-gene family were dropped. In a later analysis, a few hundred highly shared, low-generation-probability nucleotide sequences were removed to address suspected cross-contamination and a sequencing artifact. In a later analysis, a clonal expansion index for each public chain was calculated from normalized within-repertoire ranks of inferred template counts. In a later analysis, generation probabilities were computed with a VDJ recombination model fitted to out-of-frame rearrangements, and the resulting probabilities were checked against IGoR. Hypergeometric tests were used in a later analysis to score TCR-TCR, TCR-HLA and TCR-CMV co-occurrence, with a repertoire-size bias correction applied to the TCR pairs. In a later analysis, false discovery rates were estimated by permuting HLA or CMV assignments 20 times. In a later analysis, co-occurring TCRs were grouped using DBSCAN, and TCRdist sequence similarity was added for clustering within HLA-allele-positive subsets. Co-occurrence clustering excluded repertoires with fewer than 30,000 or more than 120,000 public chains, plus five with anomalous nucleotide sharing. TCRdb re-hosts the immuneACCESS table, in-frame sequences only. Its copies lack some clones; in the studies checked, an unresolved V gene accounts for under half of them, and the cause for the rest is not known. V and J calls and clone size come straight from that table; D and trimming were deduced from the DNA. Within this sample are around 150,000 clones, with around 79% of them counted one time only. The top ten constitute 3.5% to 4.5% of the sample.

The CDR3 has 16 amino acids, counting the end cysteine and phenylalanine. Of the read, only the CDR3 DNA is kept; its 48 bases are in frame from base 1. The germline V end is reduced by 3 bases and the J end by 6 bases; junction bases left unmatched: 5. CDR1 WSHSY and CDR2 SAAADI were looked up in the germline V gene. This clone is a singleton in its sample. Its binding antigen is unknown. No per-base quality is available; no much larger clone lies one base away. Input material: PBMCs. This clonotype originated in a human donor in good health. This chain is built from TRBV10-2 and TRBJ2-3; TRBD2 agrees with 14 junctional bases. The encoded CDR3 is CASSEGTSGRPDTQYF. The base sequence is TGCGCCAGCAGTGAAGGGACTAGCGGGAGACCGGATACGCAGTATTTT.